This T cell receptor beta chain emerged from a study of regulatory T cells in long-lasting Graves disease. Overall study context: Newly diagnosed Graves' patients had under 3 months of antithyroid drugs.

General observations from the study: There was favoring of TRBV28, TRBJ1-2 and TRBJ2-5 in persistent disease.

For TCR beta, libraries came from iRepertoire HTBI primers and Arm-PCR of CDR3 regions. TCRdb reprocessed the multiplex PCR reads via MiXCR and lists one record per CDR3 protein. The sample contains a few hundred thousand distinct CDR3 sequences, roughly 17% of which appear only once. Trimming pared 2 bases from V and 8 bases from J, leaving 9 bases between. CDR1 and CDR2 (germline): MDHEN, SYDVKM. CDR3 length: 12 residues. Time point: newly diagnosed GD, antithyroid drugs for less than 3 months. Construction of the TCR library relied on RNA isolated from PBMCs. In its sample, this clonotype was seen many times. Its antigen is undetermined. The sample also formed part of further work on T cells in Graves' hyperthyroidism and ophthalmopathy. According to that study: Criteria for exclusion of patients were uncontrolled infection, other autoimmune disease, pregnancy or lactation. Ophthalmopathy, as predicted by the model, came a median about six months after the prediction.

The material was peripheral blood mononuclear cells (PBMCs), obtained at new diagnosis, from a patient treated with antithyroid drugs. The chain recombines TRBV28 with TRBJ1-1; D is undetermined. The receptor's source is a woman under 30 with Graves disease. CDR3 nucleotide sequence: TGTGCCAGCAGTTTAAGCAGAGTGGAAGCTTTCTTT. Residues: CASSLSRVEAFF.